The TCR beta chain described here comes from a study of T cells in Graves' hyperthyroidism and ophthalmopathy. Across the whole study: Before treatment of any kind, peripheral blood was taken at initial diagnosis.

The CDR3 runs to 14 residues. J lost 4 bases, V lost 6 bases, and 8 bases had no gene match. CDR1 DFQATT and CDR2 SNEGSKA come from the germline V gene (reference sequence). Amplified TCR beta CDR3 regions came from RNA transcripts. When the TCR CDR3 underwent first-round RT-PCR, the HTBI primer set was used. TCRdb recomputed calls from the multiplex PCR reads with MiXCR, one row per CDR3 protein. The repertoire holds a few hundred thousand distinct CDR3 sequences, more than 12% seen once, with 30% to 35% in the top ten. This clonotype was detected only a few times. Its antigen is not known. Study-level points and caveats: Ophthalmopathy prediction by the model preceded onset by a median about 6 months.

The sample was blood. The chain links TRBV20-1 to TRBJ1-5; 8 bases agree with TRBD1. The receptor's source is a woman in her twenties or thirties with Graves' hyperthyroidism. The CDR3: CSAATGAPNQPQHF. Written as DNA, the CDR3 is TGCAGTGCCGCGACAGGGGCCCCGAATCAGCCCCAGCATTTT.